Ten or more counts support the clone carrying this T cell receptor beta chain. The antigen is unknown. These data belong to a study of breast tumors, draining lymph nodes, adjacent tissues. The study's findings and limits: Compared with lymph nodes, tumors were less diverse; compared with nontumor tissue, more.

Samples came from axillary lymph nodes draining the breast cancer. CDR1 is MGHRA, CDR2 YSYEKL, per germline. The CDR3 length is 14 residues. Trimming left V 0 bases short and J 2 bases short, with 7 bases between. From the multiplex PCR reads, TCRdb called clonotypes with MiXCR, one entry per CDR3 protein. The repertoire includes 140,000 or so distinct CDR3 sequences, less than 35% of them detected once, and approximately 2.3% sits in the top ten. V is TRBV4-1 and J is TRBJ1-2; D is unclear. The receptor was derived from a female donor with breast cancer. Some clones in this sample may be carry-over from other donors' samples. Material for sequencing was axillary lymph node tissue. CDR3 coding DNA: TGCGCCAGCAGCCAAGATAAAGAGAACTATGGCTACACCTTC. Translation gives CASSQDKENYGYTF.